The clone carrying this T cell receptor beta chain came up many times. Antigen specificity is unknown. The data originate from a study of CD8 T cells in ankylosing spondylitis. Study-wide points: Among TCR beta sequences, a motif of 7 to 9 highly homologous variants appeared characteristic of ankylosing spondylitis blood.

MiXCR, run by TCRdb on the 5' RACE reads, gives a single entry per CDR3 protein. The profile shows roughly 300,000 distinct CDR3 sequences, roughly 8% of them singletons. Specimen: blood, either unsorted or a sorted T cell fraction (not recorded which). This clonotype was obtained from a male donor with ankylosing spondylitis.

The CDR3, as DNA: TGTGCCAGCGGCACACCCTCTAATGAAAAACTGTTTTTT. It encodes CASGTPSNEKLFF. J is TRBJ1-4 and V is TRBV7-6; D gene unclear. Germline assignment: CDR1 SGHVS and CDR2 FNYEAQ. V was trimmed by 8 bases and J by 3 bases, leaving 10 bases between them. The CDR3 spans 13 residues.